Sequencing of this T cell receptor (beta chain) was carried out in a study of identical twins. Study results and limitations: Analyses based on zero insertions could be partly confounded by invariant MAIT and iNKT cells.

TCRdb recomputed calls from the 5' RACE reads with MiXCR, one row per CDR3 protein. The repertoire consists of roughly 1.6 million distinct CDR3 sequences, with less than 40% occurring once and the leading ten covering roughly 0.3%. The CDR3 runs to 16 residues. Trimming took off 6 bases at V and 2 bases at J, with 19 bases between the two ends. In germline, CDR1 is MNHEY, CDR2 SVGAGI. Donors uniformly comprised healthy Caucasians. As for this clonotype: The antigen is not known.

Specimen: cord blood. This receptor was identified in a newborn girl in good health. This sequence joins TRBV6-5 and TRBJ2-5; TRBD2 might be the D (6 bases). Here the CDR3 DNA reads TGTGCCAGCAGAATACCGGGAGCCCGATCACAAGAGACCCAGTACTTC. Its protein product is CASRIPGARSQETQYF.